This TCR beta chain was captured by sequencing in a study of naive CD8 T cells in extremely preterm neonates. Generated by immunoSEQ multiplex PCR, the TCRdb table keeps only in-frame clones and is missing some. This table has 25,000 or so clones, around 88% appearing once. The study's findings and limits: Shared CDR3 nucleotide sequences: preterm 2.5% to 3%, term about 0.37%, children about 0.029%, adults approximately 0.01%. Preterm infants showed shorter CDR3s, fewer N additions and less trimming than older groups.

With regard to this clone: Its antigen is not known.

CDR1 is MNHNS, CDR2 SASEGT, per germline. The CDR3 is made up of 12 amino acids. V lost 2 bases, J lost 4 bases, and 6 bases lay in between. Preterm samples came from extremely preterm deliveries at about 21-28 weeks. Pregnancies with fetal demise were excluded. Sorted cells: live naive CD8+ T cells, CD45RA+CCR7+, Annexin V-negative. This receptor was taken from a boy who was born preterm. Sequenced sample: naive CD8+ T cells from cord blood. This chain uses TRBV6-1 with TRBJ2-7; no definite D call. The CDR3 loop reads CASSELVYEQYF. For the CDR3, the DNA is TGTGCCAGCAGTGAACTAGTTTACGAGCAGTACTTC.